The source of this T cell receptor (beta chain) is a study of beta chain features in type 1 diabetes. Findings of the study overall: Insertion counts at VDJ junctions were lower in type 1 diabetes patients, who also showed more deletions there.

The CDR3 sequence is 13 residues long. Per germline, CDR1 ENHRY and CDR2 SYGVKD. With 6 bases removed from V and 12 bases from J, the gap between germline ends came to 18 bases. Each donor gave one heparinised blood draw averaging about 100 mL. Isolated RNA was reverse transcribed in full, so expressed TCRB transcripts were sequenced. The data were produced by immunoSEQ multiplex PCR, yet TCRdb's version contains in-frame clones alone and is incomplete. The repertoire holds 110,000 or so clones, with 30% to 50% as singletons. As for this clone: What it binds is unknown.

The sample taken for sequencing was stem cell memory CD4+ T cells from blood. The J gene is TRBJ2-1, the V gene TRBV10-3, with D perhaps matching TRBD2 (6 bases). The TCR originated in a woman aged 18 to 35 in good health. DNA of the CDR3: TGTGCCATCAGGGGATTAGAAGGGGAGGCGCAGTTCTTC. It specifies CAIRGLEGEAQFF.